Below are 3 T cell receptor beta chains sequenced from a single sample in a study of T-cell reconstitution after alpha-beta-depleted transplantation in children (TCRdb year 2016). The library was produced with PCR. The instrument given in TCRdb is Illumina HiSeq 2500. Molecular barcoding was employed in the preparation of TCR libraries, with unique molecular identifiers being used to normalize TCRbeta repertoire quantification. TCRdb reprocessing: public reads trimmed at Q25 with fastp, clones called with MiXCR, in-frame beta chains kept. Each record represents a unique CDR3 protein, reported with the most common genes and DNA among its rows. Across this sample there are a few hundred thousand distinct CDR3 sequences, with about a tenth seen only once. Of the sample, around 2.5% is held by the ten largest clones. Material: PBMCs from the stem cell graft donor, obtained from the stem cell graft. The receptors come from a human donor who donated a stem cell graft to a child with acute lymphoblastic leukemia.

At least ten counts were recorded for this clonotype. This chain uses TRBV5-1 with TRBJ2-7, with D possibly being TRBD2 (6 bases). This CDR3 spans 16 amino acids. Trimming pared 0 bases from V and 0 bases from J, leaving 13 bases between. CDR1 is SGHRS and CDR2 is YFSETQ in the germline V gene. The CDR3 sequence is CASSLDGRGSSYEQYF. CDR3 DNA: TGCGCCAGCAGCTTGGACGGGAGAGGGAGCTCCTACGAGCAGTACTTC.

This clonotype has more than one count but fewer than ten. CDR3 sequence reads: CASREGQGVTEAFF. The CDR3 DNA reads TGCGCCAGCAGAGAGGGACAGGGTGTGACTGAAGCTTTCTTT. The chain has TRBV5-1 and TRBJ1-1; TRBD1 matches 9 bases. This CDR3 contains 14 residues. The V segment lost 5 bases and the J segment 5 bases; nucleotides outside the gene matches: 7. Per the germline V gene, CDR1 is SGHRS and CDR2 is YFSETQ.

This clonotype was counted ten times or more. The V gene is TRBV20-1, the J gene TRBJ2-7; 8 bases line up with TRBD2. This CDR3 spans 15 amino acids. V shed 0 bases and J 2 bases; nucleotides not matched to a gene: 6. Germline V gene lookup returns CDR1 DFQATT and CDR2 SNEGSKA (reference sequence). The CDR3 DNA follows: TGCAGTGCTAGAGATCTAGGGACTAGGGCCTACGAGCAGTACTTC. Its protein product is CSARDLGTRAYEQYF.